This T cell receptor (beta chain) was retrieved from a study of cytomegalovirus exposure and HLA in healthy donors. PCR employed 60 Vbeta and 13 Jbeta primers. TCRdb keeps only in-frame clones here, not all; method: immunoSEQ multiplex PCR. The sample gives some 200,000 clones, roughly 87% of which show up once; around 1.5% is in the top ten. The ends lost 5 bases at V and 5 bases at J; junction bases unmatched: 11. The CDR3 consists of 17 residues. Germline CDR1 reads LNHNV; CDR2 reads YYDKDF (reference sequence). This clone has just a few counts. This TCR derives from a man aged 45-65 years in good health and CMV-seronegative. Sequenced material: PBMCs. This sequence joins TRBV15 and TRBJ2-5; 13 positions match TRBD2. DNA for the CDR3: TGTGCCACCAGCTACGGGACTAGCGGGGAGTGGGCGGAGACCCAGTACTTC. Its translation is CATSYGTSGEWAETQYF.